The rows below give T cell receptor beta chains drawn from one sample of a study of vaccination and CD4 T cells after COVID-19. TCRdb re-derived calls from the PCR reads in MiXCR, one entry per CDR3 protein. Of about 21,000 distinct CDR3 sequences listed, 40% to 65% were seen once; the top ten hold roughly 8.8%. No antigen has been assigned to these receptors. The sequenced material came from CD4+ T cells from blood, cultured in vitro. These receptors were obtained from a human donor who had recovered from COVID-19. Both conserved end residues are part of each CDR3. D genes are given only for firm matches. Clone size appears in some rows only: once, few, many, or a class for an expanded clone.

clone_size j_call d_call v_call cdr3_aa cdr3_nt
- TRBJ2-3 TRBD2 TRBV6-1 CASAAGGRDTQYF TGTGCCAGCGCAGCGGGGGGAAGGGATACGCAGTATTTT
- TRBJ1-1 - TRBV7-9 CASSFRTGFATEAFF TGTGCCAGCAGCTTTAGAACAGGGTTCGCCACTGAAGCTTTCTTT
- TRBJ1-6 - TRBV12-3/TRBV12-4 CASRGNQAHNSPLHF TGTGCCAGCAGGGGGAATCAGGCCCATAATTCACCCCTCCACTTT
- TRBJ1-5 TRBD1 TRBV5-5 CASSRVWDRNSNQPQHF TGTGCCAGCAGCCGGGTATGGGACAGAAATAGCAATCAGCCCCAGCATTTT
- TRBJ2-3 TRBD2 TRBV6-1 CASRRTSGGAFSTDTQYF TGTGCCAGCAGACGGACTAGCGGGGGGGCATTCAGCACAGATACGCAGTATTTT
- TRBJ1-1 - TRBV28 CASNTPPGLNTEAFF TGTGCCAGCAATACCCCCCCAGGCCTGAACACTGAAGCTTTCTTT
- TRBJ2-3 - TRBV15 CATSTRQEFTDTQYF TGTGCCACCAGCACACGACAGGAATTCACAGATACGCAGTATTTT
- TRBJ1-2 - TRBV6-1 CASRRDGTNYGYTF TGTGCCAGTAGGAGGGACGGAACTAACTATGGCTACACCTTC
- TRBJ2-2 - TRBV6-1 CASRSGTKYTGELFF TGTGCCAGCCGATCCGGGACCAAATACACCGGGGAGCTGTTTTTT
- TRBJ1-2 - TRBV7-2 CASSPPGAGGYTF TGTGCCAGCAGCCCCCCGGGGGCAGGTGGCTACACCTTC
- TRBJ1-6 - TRBV20-1 CSARQGEGSPLHF TGCAGTGCTAGACAGGGAGAGGGATCACCCCTCCACTTT
- TRBJ1-6 - TRBV21-1 CASSNRSNSPLHF TGTGCCAGCAGCAACCGATCTAATTCACCCCTCCACTTT
- TRBJ2-3 TRBD2 TRBV6-5 CASSYGVAGGGHTDTQYF TGTGCCAGCAGTTACGGGGTCGCGGGAGGGGGGCACACAGATACGCAGTATTTT
few TRBJ1-5 - TRBV20-1 CSAPRTGSSNQPQHF TGCAGTGCTCCCCGGACGGGGTCCAGCAATCAGCCCCAGCATTTT
- TRBJ2-1 - TRBV6-1 CASRPRGSSYNEQFF TGTGCCAGCAGGCCCCGAGGGAGCTCCTACAATGAGCAGTTCTTC
- TRBJ2-1 TRBD1 TRBV11-1 CASSPRQGYNEQFF TGTGCCAGCAGCCCAAGACAGGGGTATAATGAGCAGTTCTTC
- TRBJ1-4 TRBD1 TRBV20-1 CSARVPGQPYEKLFF TGCAGTGCTAGAGTACCGGGACAGCCTTATGAAAAACTGTTTTTT
- TRBJ2-1 - TRBV5-1 CASSLAEFVLDSNNEQFF TGCGCCAGCAGCTTGGCCGAGTTTGTCCTAGACTCCAACAATGAGCAGTTCTTC
few TRBJ1-3 - TRBV7-9 CASSLEARSAGNTIYF TGTGCCAGCAGCTTAGAGGCCAGGAGCGCTGGAAACACCATATATTTT
- TRBJ2-3 - TRBV24-1 CATSDVPSEVDTQYF TGTGCCACCAGTGATGTGCCTAGCGAAGTGGATACGCAGTATTTT
- TRBJ2-1 TRBD2 TRBV12-3/TRBV12-4 CASRRLAGGRLYNEQFF TGTGCCAGCAGAAGACTAGCGGGGGGCCGCCTGTACAATGAGCAGTTCTTC
few TRBJ2-7 - TRBV7-8 CASSLGPLYEQYF TGTGCCAGCAGCTTAGGGCCACTCTACGAGCAGTACTTC
once TRBJ1-2 - TRBV28 CASSSLLGYLWAF TGTGCCAGCAGTTCCCTACTCGGATACCTTTGGGCCTTC
- TRBJ1-5 TRBD1 TRBV18 CASSTGTGDSNQPQHF TGTGCCAGCTCCACCGGGACAGGTGATAGCAATCAGCCCCAGCATTTT
- TRBJ1-3 TRBD1 TRBV27 CASSFRGTGLGNTIYF TGTGCCAGCAGTTTTCGCGGGACAGGGTTGGGAAACACCATATATTTT
- TRBJ2-7 TRBD1 TRBV11-2 CASSRDRDHEQYF TGTGCCAGCAGCCGGGACAGGGACCACGAGCAGTACTTC
- TRBJ2-2 - TRBV9 CASSPRGADTGELFF TGTGCCAGCAGCCCCCGAGGGGCGGACACCGGGGAGCTGTTTTTT